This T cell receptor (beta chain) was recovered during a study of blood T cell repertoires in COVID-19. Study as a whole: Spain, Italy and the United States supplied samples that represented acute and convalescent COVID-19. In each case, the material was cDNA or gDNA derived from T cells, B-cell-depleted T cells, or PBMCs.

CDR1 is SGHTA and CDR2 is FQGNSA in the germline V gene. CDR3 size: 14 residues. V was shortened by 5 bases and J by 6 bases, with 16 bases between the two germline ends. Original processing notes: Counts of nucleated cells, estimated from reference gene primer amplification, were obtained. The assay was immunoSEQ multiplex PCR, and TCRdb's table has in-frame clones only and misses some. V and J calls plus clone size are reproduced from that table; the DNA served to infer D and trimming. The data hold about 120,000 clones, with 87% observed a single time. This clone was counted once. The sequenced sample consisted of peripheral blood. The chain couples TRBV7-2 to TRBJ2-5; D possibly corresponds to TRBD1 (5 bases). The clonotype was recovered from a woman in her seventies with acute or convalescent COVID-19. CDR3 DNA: TGTGCCAGCAGCGGACATCAGGGATTGCAGACCCAGTACTTC. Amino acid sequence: CASSGHQGLQTQYF. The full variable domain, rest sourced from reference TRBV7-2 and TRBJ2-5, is GAGVSQSPSNKVTEKGKDVELRCDPISGHTALYWYRQSLGQGLEFLIYFQGNSAPDKSGLPSDRFSAERTGGSVSTLTIQRTQQEDSAVYLCASSGHQGLQTQYFGPGTRLLVL.